The subject of this entry is one T cell receptor (beta chain). The sampling schedule covered blood at baseline, cycle 4 day 1, and cycle 7 day 1. Germline CDR1 reads GTSNPN; CDR2 reads SVGIG (reference sequence). The V and J ends lost 0 bases and 2 bases respectively, with 7 bases between them. The length of the CDR3 is 13 residues. The table came from immunoSEQ multiplex PCR; TCRdb's copy has only in-frame clones and leaves some out. In the table there are about 83,000 clones, more than 70% of which are singletons. The data belong to a study of OX40 agonist ivuxolimab in advanced cancers. Overall study context: Six ivuxolimab dose levels, 0.01 to 10 mg/kg, were given intravenously every 2 weeks. Patients were around 83% male with ages roughly 20 to 90, mean about 65. Partial responses occurred in three patients (one hepatocellular carcinoma, two cutaneous melanoma).

The sequence came from an adult with an advanced solid tumor such as melanoma, head and neck, liver or kidney cancer. The genes are TRBV30 and TRBJ1-2; D gene ambiguous. Specimen: CD4+ or CD8+ T cells sorted from blood, collected in a trial of the OX40 agonist ivuxolimab. CDR3 in amino acids: CAWSVSGNYGYTF. The CDR3, as DNA: TGTGCCTGGAGTGTATCCGGGAACTATGGCTACACCTTC.